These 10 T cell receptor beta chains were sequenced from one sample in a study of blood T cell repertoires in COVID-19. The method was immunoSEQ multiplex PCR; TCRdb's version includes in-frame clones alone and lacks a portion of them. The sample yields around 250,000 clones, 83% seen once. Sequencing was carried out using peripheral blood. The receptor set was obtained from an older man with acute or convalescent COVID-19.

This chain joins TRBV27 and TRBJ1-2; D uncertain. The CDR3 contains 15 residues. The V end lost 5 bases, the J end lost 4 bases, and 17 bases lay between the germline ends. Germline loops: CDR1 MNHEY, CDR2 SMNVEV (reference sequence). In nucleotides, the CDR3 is TGTGCCAGCAGTACCACCCCTGAGGACTTCTATGGCTACACCTTC. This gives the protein CASSTTPEDFYGYTF.

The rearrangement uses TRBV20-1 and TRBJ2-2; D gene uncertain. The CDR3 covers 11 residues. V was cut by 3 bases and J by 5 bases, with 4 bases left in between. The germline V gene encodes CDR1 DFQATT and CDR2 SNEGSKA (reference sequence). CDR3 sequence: CSASGTGELFF. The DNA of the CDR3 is TGCAGTGCTAGCGGTACCGGGGAGCTGTTTTTT.

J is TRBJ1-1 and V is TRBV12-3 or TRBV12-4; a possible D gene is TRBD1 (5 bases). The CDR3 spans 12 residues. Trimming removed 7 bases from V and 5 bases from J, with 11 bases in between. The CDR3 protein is CASIMGGTEAFF. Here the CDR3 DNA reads TGTGCCAGCATCATGGGGGGGACTGAAGCTTTCTTT.

The CDR3 here is CASRDNKNIQYF. For the CDR3, the DNA is TGTGCCAGCCGGGACAACAAAAACATTCAGTACTTC. The chain is built from TRBV6-5 and TRBJ2-4; tentatively, D is TRBD1 (6 bases). V lost 8 bases and J lost 3, with 8 bases in between. Germline-derived CDR1 and CDR2 are MNHEY and SVGAGI. This CDR3 comprises 12 residues.

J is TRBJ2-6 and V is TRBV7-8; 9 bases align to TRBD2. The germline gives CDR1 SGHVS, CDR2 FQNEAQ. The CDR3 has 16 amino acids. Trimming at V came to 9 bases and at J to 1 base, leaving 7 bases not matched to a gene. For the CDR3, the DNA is TGTGCCAGTTCTGGCGGGAGGGCTTCTGGGGCCAACGTCCTGACTTTC. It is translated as CASSGGRASGANVLTF.

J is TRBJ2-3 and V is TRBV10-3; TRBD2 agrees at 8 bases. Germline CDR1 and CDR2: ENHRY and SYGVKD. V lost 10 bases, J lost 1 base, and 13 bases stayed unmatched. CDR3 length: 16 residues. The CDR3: CATNVQEAGGTDTQYF. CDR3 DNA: TGTGCCACCAACGTACAAGAAGCGGGGGGCACAGATACGCAGTATTTT.

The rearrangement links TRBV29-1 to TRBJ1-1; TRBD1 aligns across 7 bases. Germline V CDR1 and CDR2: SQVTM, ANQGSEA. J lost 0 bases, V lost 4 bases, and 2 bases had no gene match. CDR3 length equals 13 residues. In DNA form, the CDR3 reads TGCAGCGTTGGGACAGGACTGAACACTGAAGCTTTCTTT. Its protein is CSVGTGLNTEAFF.

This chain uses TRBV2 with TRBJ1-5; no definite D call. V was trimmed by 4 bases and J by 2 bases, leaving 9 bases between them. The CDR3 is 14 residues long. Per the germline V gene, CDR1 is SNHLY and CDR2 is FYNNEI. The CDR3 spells CASSGGMGNQPQHF. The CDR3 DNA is TGTGCCAGCAGTGGAGGGATGGGCAATCAGCCCCAGCATTTT. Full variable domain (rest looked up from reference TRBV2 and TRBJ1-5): EPEVTQTPSHQVTQMGQEVILRCVPISNHLYFYWYRQILGQKVEFLVSFYNNEISEKSEIFDDQFSVERPDGSNFTLKIRSTKLEDSAMYFCASSGGMGNQPQHFGDGTRLSIL.

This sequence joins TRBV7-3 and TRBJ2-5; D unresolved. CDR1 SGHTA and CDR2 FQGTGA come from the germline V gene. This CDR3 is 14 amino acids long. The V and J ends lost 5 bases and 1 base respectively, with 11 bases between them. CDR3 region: CASSPFGSQETQYF. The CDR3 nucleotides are TGTGCCAGCAGCCCCTTTGGCAGCCAAGAGACCCAGTACTTC.

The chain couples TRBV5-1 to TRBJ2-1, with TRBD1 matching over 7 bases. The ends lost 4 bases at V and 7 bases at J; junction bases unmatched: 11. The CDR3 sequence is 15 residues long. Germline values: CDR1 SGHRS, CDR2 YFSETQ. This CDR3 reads CASSPLDRASNEQFF. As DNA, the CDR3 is TGCGCCAGCAGCCCACTAGACAGGGCTTCAAATGAGCAGTTCTTC.